One sample yielded the 2 T cell receptor beta chains listed below, sequenced in a study of blood T cell repertoires in COVID-19. Measured with immunoSEQ multiplex PCR; TCRdb has only the in-frame clones, and not every one. In the table there are approximately 440,000 clones, approximately 90% of which are singletons. What was sequenced was peripheral blood. All receptors come from a woman in her forties or fifties with COVID-19, enrolled during active disease.

As regards this clone: The sample carries other DNA sequences with the same CDR3. J is TRBJ1-1 and V is TRBV27, with D hard to call. There are 13 residues in the CDR3. Trimming stripped 2 bases from V and 1 base from J, with 5 bases between. CDR1 is MNHEY and CDR2 is SMNVEV in the germline V gene (reference sequence). DNA of the CDR3: TGTGCCAGCAGTTTAGGCCAGAACACTGAAGCTTTCTTT. Encoded protein: CASSLGQNTEAFF.

V and J are TRBV6-5 and TRBJ2-1; tentative D call: TRBD2 (6 bases). Trimming shortened V by 0 bases and J by 10 bases, and 13 bases separated the two germline ends. Germline assignment: CDR1 MNHEY and CDR2 SVGAGI. CDR3 length: 14 amino acids. This CDR3 is CASSYSGSAGEQFF. In DNA, the CDR3 is TGTGCCAGCAGTTACTCGGGTTCCGCGGGGGAGCAGTTCTTC.